The subject of this entry is one T cell receptor (beta chain). The antigen it recognizes is unknown. No much larger clonotype is one base removed from it; base qualities were not supplied. The data were taken from a study of CD8 T cells in Susac syndrome (dated by TCRdb to about 2019). Context from the whole study: Whether CD8+ T cell activation and differentiation in Susac syndrome was antigen driven was tested using repertoire sequencing. Study-wide findings and limitations: The number of individuals in the TCR sequencing and HLA analysis was recognized as being relatively small.

Inclusive of the bounding cysteine and phenylalanine, the CDR3 is 14 residues long. The entry retains the CDR3 DNA only, 42 bases that are in frame from base 1. The germline V gene (reference sequence) specifies GTSNPN as CDR1 and SVGIG as CDR2. Trimming takes 7 bases off V and 2 bases off J; junction bases not matched to a gene: 9. RNA was extracted with the RNeasy kit and about 0.5 to 1 ug was reverse transcribed using random hexamers. The immunoSEQ multiplex PCR assay, which covers 54 Vbeta and 13 Jbeta segments, was used to amplify TCR beta CDR3 regions. PCR amplification bias was corrected by using a synthetic template baseline for primer optimization and computational correction. As for the authors' bioinformatics: Reads were annotated to V, D and J genes according to IMGT and were analyzed with immunoSEQ Analyzer, with only productive sequences retained. Clonality was calculated as one minus the Shannon entropy normalized by log2 of the number of productive unique sequences. For each patient and control, public and private clones were evaluated within the 100 most prevalent clones. Susac-specific clones were defined as absent from healthy and MS cohorts, around 1,000 published viral clones and other ImmuneACCESS disease sequences. The public reads were quality trimmed at Q25 with fastp and then assembled into clones with MiXCR by TCRdb, keeping productive beta chains. When rows share a CDR3 protein, they turn into one entry using the most common DNA and genes. Here the V and J calls rest on TCRdb's processing, not on the authors' analysis. The sample profile shows 150,000 to 200,000 distinct CDR3 sequences; approximately 96% of them were found once. Jointly, the top ten make up more than 0.09% of the sample.

Peripheral blood CD8+ and CD4+ T cells from healthy donors, Susac syndrome patients and multiple sclerosis patients were profiled using high-throughput TCR beta sequencing. The multiple sclerosis controls were treatment-naive patients who had stable or active relapsing-remitting disease and met the revised McDonald criteria. Bulk CD8+ and CD4+ T cells were purified by magnetic negative isolation, whereas CD8+ TEMRA cells were enriched by FACS. Blood was collected in EDTA tubes and processed within 24 hours, with PBMCs isolated through density gradient centrifugation. PBMCs intended for TCR sequencing were cryopreserved in liquid nitrogen and were subsequently thawed in a 37 degrees C water bath. The sorted or isolated CD4+, CD8+ and CD8+ TEMRA cells had a purity of 90% or higher.

This clonotype was sampled from a human donor with multiple sclerosis. The sample taken for sequencing was CD4+ T cells from PBMCs. The sequence is built from TRBV30 and TRBJ2-7; TRBD1 agrees with 9 junctional bases. The nucleotide sequence is TGTGCCTCGATCCGGACAGGGGTCGCCTACGAGCAGTACTTC. Its protein is CASIRTGVAYEQYF. Reference TRBV30 and TRBJ2-7 proteins supply the regions before and after the CDR3; the full variable domain is: SQTIHQWPATLVQPVGSPLSLECTVEGTSNPNLYWYRQAAGRGLQLLFYSVGIGQISSEVPQNLSASRPQDRQFILSSKKLLLSDSGFYLCASIRTGVAYEQYFGPGTRLTVT.